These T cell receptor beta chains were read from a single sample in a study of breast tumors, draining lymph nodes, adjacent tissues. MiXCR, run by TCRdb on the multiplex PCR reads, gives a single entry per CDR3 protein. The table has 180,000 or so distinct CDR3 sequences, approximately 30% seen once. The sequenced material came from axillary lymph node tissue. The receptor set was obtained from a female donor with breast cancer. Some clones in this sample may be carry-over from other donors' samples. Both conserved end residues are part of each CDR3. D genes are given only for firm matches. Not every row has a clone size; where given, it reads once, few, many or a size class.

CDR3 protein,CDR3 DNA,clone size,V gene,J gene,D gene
CASSLLFLRTF,TGTGCCAGCAGCCTCCTCTTTTTACGGACCTTC,many,TRBV12-3/TRBV12-4,TRBJ1-2,-
CASSEAKRRWTGELFF,TGTGCCAGCAGTGAAGCCAAGAGGAGGTGGACCGGGGAGCTGTTTTTT,-,TRBV6-1,TRBJ2-2,-
CASSLEGFRRYTF,TGTGCCAGCAGCTTAGAAGGCTTTAGACGCTACACCTTC,many,TRBV7-2,TRBJ1-2,-
CSARLGLAGAIIEQFF,TGCAGTGCTCGCCTGGGACTAGCGGGGGCGATTATTGAGCAGTTCTTC,-,TRBV20-1,TRBJ2-1,TRBD2
CASSLNTGGGGYTF,TGTGCCAGCAGCTTAAATACAGGGGGCGGGGGCTACACCTTC,many,TRBV11-2,TRBJ1-2,TRBD1
CATSRGQGDQPQHF,TGTGCCACCAGCAGGGGACAGGGTGATCAGCCCCAGCATTTT,many,TRBV15,TRBJ1-5,TRBD1
CSANLPSTDTQYF,TGCAGTGCTAATCTTCCCTCCACAGATACGCAGTATTTT,many,TRBV20-1,TRBJ2-3,-
CASSYQQGNWANVLTF,TGTGCCAGCAGCTACCAACAGGGGAACTGGGCCAACGTCCTGACTTTC,-,TRBV7-9,TRBJ2-6,TRBD1
CACNSYNEQFF,TGTGCCTGCAACTCCTACAATGAGCAGTTCTTC,many,TRBV30,TRBJ2-1,-
CASRKTGTSRNEKLFF,TGCGCCAGCAGGAAGACAGGGACCAGTCGCAATGAAAAACTGTTTTTT,many,TRBV10-2,TRBJ1-4,TRBD1
CASSIFSGTEQFF,TGCGCCAGCAGCATATTTAGCGGGACTGAGCAGTTCTTC,many,TRBV5-1,TRBJ2-1,TRBD2
CSVGGLAGAHRDTQYF,TGCAGCGTGGGGGGACTAGCGGGAGCCCACCGAGATACGCAGTATTTT,many,TRBV29-1,TRBJ2-3,TRBD2
CASRNRLNQPQHF,TGCGCCAGCAGGAATAGATTAAATCAGCCCCAGCATTTT,-,TRBV10-1,TRBJ1-5,-
CASSLLESANTGELFF,TGTGCCAGCAGCTTATTGGAATCCGCGAACACCGGGGAGCTGTTTTTT,-,TRBV5-4,TRBJ2-2,-
CATNIEVAGGPYNEQFF,TGTGCCACCAACATAGAGGTGGCAGGGGGCCCCTACAATGAGCAGTTCTTC,-,TRBV15,TRBJ2-1,TRBD1
CSARDGDRGLSNQPQHF,TGCAGTGCTAGAGATGGGGACAGGGGGCTTAGCAATCAGCCCCAGCATTTT,many,TRBV20-1,TRBJ1-5,TRBD1